These 27 T cell receptor beta chains originate from one sample sequenced in a study of T cells in Graves' hyperthyroidism and ophthalmopathy. Amplification targeted TCR beta CDR3 regions from RNA transcripts. The primer set for the first-round RT-PCR of the TCR CDR3 was HTBI. TCRdb re-derived calls from the multiplex PCR reads in MiXCR, one entry per CDR3 protein. This sample has 500,000 or so distinct CDR3 sequences, with roughly a sixth found just once. The sequencing sample was made of blood. The receptors originated from a woman aged 25 to 39 with Graves' ophthalmopathy.

V usage is TRBV20-1 and J usage is TRBJ1-2; TRBD1 matches 10 bases. Germline CDR1 reads DFQATT; CDR2 reads SNEGSKA (reference sequence). The CDR3 has 15 residues. The V segment lost 3 bases and the J segment 8 bases; nucleotides outside the gene matches: 12. CDR3 residues: CSASPGQGGMGGYTF. The CDR3 nucleotides read TGCAGTGCTAGCCCCGGACAGGGGGGAATGGGAGGCTACACCTTC.

About this clonotype itself: The junction departs from the called germline gene at one end, perhaps through a read error. V and J are TRBV3-1 and TRBJ1-2, with 10 positions matching TRBD1. Germline CDR1 and CDR2: LGHDT and YNNKEL (reference sequence). The CDR3 runs 15 residues. The chain's CDR3 is CASSRGTGALYGHTF. In nucleotides, the CDR3 is TGTGCCAGCAGCCGAGGGACAGGGGCTCTCTATGGCCACACCTTC.

This clonotype has a handful of counts. The chain links TRBV28 to TRBJ1-4; the D gene is possibly TRBD1 (6 bases). The V end lost 4 bases, the J end lost 3 bases, and 12 bases lay between the germline ends. Germline CDR1 and CDR2: MDHEN and SYDVKM. This CDR3 comprises 15 residues. CDR3 loop: CASSWQGKANEKLFF. In DNA, the CDR3 is TGTGCCAGCAGTTGGCAGGGGAAGGCTAATGAAAAACTGTTTTTT.

CDR3 in DNA: TGTGCCAGCAGCTTACCCGGGCCCCAGCCCCAGCATTTT. This sequence encodes CASSLPGPQPQHF. The V and J genes are TRBV7-9 and TRBJ1-5; D is unresolved. The CDR3 sequence is 13 residues long. V shed 2 bases and J shed 7 bases, with 9 bases lying between them. The germline gives CDR1 SEHNR, CDR2 FQNEAQ (reference sequence).

Comment on this clonotype: Given the absence of the conserved phenylalanine or tryptophan at the CDR3 end, a read error is likely. The rearrangement uses TRBV12-3 or TRBV12-4 and TRBJ2-7; TRBD1 might be the D (6 bases). The V end was cut by 4 bases, the J end by 0 bases, with 10 bases between. The CDR3 consists of 14 residues. The CDR3 sequence: CASSSGQPSYEQYL. In DNA form, the CDR3 reads TGTGCCAGCAGTTCTGGACAGCCCTCCTACGAGCAGTACCTC.

This chain uses TRBV6-2 or TRBV6-3 with TRBJ2-7; D may be TRBD1 or TRBD2 (7 bases each). Trimming removed 4 bases at V and 3 bases at J, with 16 bases between. CDR1 MNHEY and CDR2 SVGEGT come from the germline V gene. The CDR3 totals 15 residues. Here the CDR3 DNA reads TGTGCCAGCAGTTCAGCTCAGCGGGACAGCTACGAGCAGTACTTC. It yields the protein CASSSAQRDSYEQYF.

This rearrangement joins TRBV19 to TRBJ2-1; 8 bases align to TRBD1. Germline CDR1 reads LNHDA; CDR2 reads SQIVND (reference sequence). CDR3 length: 16 residues. V trimming: 8 bases; J trimming: 4 bases; junction bases outside the gene matches: 13. CDR3 residues: CASFPDSGGAYNEQFF. CDR3 DNA sequence: TGTGCCAGTTTTCCGGATTCAGGGGGCGCGTACAATGAGCAGTTCTTC.

The table lists this clonotype with a few counts. J is TRBJ2-5 and V is TRBV11-3, with 8 bases fitting TRBD2. Trimming cost V 6 bases and J 5 bases; bases outside gene matches: 14. There are 16 residues in the CDR3. Looked up from germline, CDR1 is SGHNT and CDR2 is YENEEA. In DNA, the CDR3 is TGTGCCAGCAGTTACTCGGGAGGGAGGGCCGGGGAGACCCAGTACTTC. Translation gives CASSYSGGRAGETQYF.

This clonotype was recorded many times. The chain links TRBV3-1 to TRBJ1-2, with D uncertain. Germline assignment: CDR1 LGHDT and CDR2 YNNKEL (reference sequence). There are 13 residues in the CDR3. Between the trimmed V and J ends, which lost 1 base and 8 bases, there was a span of 11 bases. For the CDR3, the DNA is TGTGCCAGCAGCCAAGTGGGAATAAAGGGCTACACCTTC. Its translation: CASSQVGIKGYTF.

This clonotype occurred many times. The V call is TRBV3-1, the J call TRBJ2-7; 7 bases line up with TRBD1. The length of the CDR3 is 14 residues. Germline loops: CDR1 LGHDT, CDR2 YNNKEL (reference sequence). The V segment lost 3 bases and the J segment 3 bases; nucleotides outside the gene matches: 5. CDR3 nucleotides: TGTGCCAGCAGCCACCGGGACAGAAACTACGAGCAGTACTTC. This translates into CASSHRDRNYEQYF.

The genes are TRBV28 and TRBJ2-2; maybe TRBD1 (6 bases). Germline CDR1 MDHEN, CDR2 SYDVKM. With 5 bases removed from V and 4 bases from J, the gap between germline ends came to 14 bases. The length of the CDR3 is 15 residues. CDR3 sequence (DNA): TGTGCCAGCAGTGTTCCAGGGGTCGGCACCGGGGAGCTGTTTTTT. As protein: CASSVPGVGTGELFF. The full variable domain, in which reference TRBV28 and TRBJ2-2 provide the parts outside the CDR3, is DVKVTQSSRYLVKRTGEKVFLECVQDMDHENMFWYRQDPGLGLRLIYFSYDVKMKEKGDIPEGYSVSREKKERFSLILESASTNQTSMYLCASSVPGVGTGELFFGEGSRLTVL.

The chain links TRBV19 to TRBJ2-7; maybe TRBD1 (6 bases). Germline CDR1 and CDR2: LNHDA and SQIVND (reference sequence). V was pared by 3 bases and J by 3 bases, with 15 bases between. This CDR3 has 15 residues. This CDR3 reads CASSMGTFWDYEQYF. The CDR3 coding sequence is TGTGCCAGTAGTATGGGGACATTCTGGGACTACGAGCAGTACTTC. The full variable domain, in which reference TRBV19 and TRBJ2-7 provide the parts outside the CDR3, is DGGITQSPKYLFRKEGQNVTLSCEQNLNHDAMYWYRQDPGQGLRLIYYSQIVNDFQKGDIAEGYSVSREKKESFPLTVTSAQKNPTAFYLCASSMGTFWDYEQYFGPGTRLTVT.

This clonotype showed up just a few times. The chain recombines TRBV4-3 with TRBJ1-2; 10 positions agree with TRBD1. V lost 0 bases to trimming and J lost 4 bases; unmatched junction nucleotides: 5. CDR1 LGHNA and CDR2 YSLEER come from the germline V gene. The CDR3 runs to 16 residues. As DNA, the CDR3 is TGCGCCAGCAGCCAAGAGATCGGGACAGGGGCCTATGGCTACACCTTC. Translated, it gives CASSQEIGTGAYGYTF.

The chain recombines TRBV3-1 with TRBJ2-7, with 11 nucleotides matching TRBD2. The CDR3 consists of 15 residues. Losses at the gene ends were 4 bases for V and 3 bases for J; bases not matched to a gene: 5. CDR1 LGHDT and CDR2 YNNKEL come from the germline V gene (reference sequence). The CDR3 loop is CASSLTSGSIYEQYF. DNA of the CDR3: TGTGCCAGCAGCCTAACTAGCGGGAGTATCTACGAGCAGTACTTC.

The table lists this clonotype with a few counts. The genes are TRBV5-6 and TRBJ1-4; D remains unclear. This CDR3 comprises 15 residues. CDR1 is SGHDT and CDR2 is YYEEEE in the germline V gene. Between the trimmed V and J ends, which lost 3 bases and 3 bases, there was a span of 12 bases. CDR3 loop: CASSWGGSANEKLFF. The CDR3 DNA sequence: TGTGCCAGCAGCTGGGGTGGCTCGGCTAATGAAAAACTGTTTTTT.

The J gene is TRBJ2-7, the V gene TRBV19; D is ambiguous. Germline CDR1 and CDR2: LNHDA and SQIVND (reference sequence). Trimming pared 1 base from V and 0 bases from J, leaving 7 bases between. CDR3 length equals 14 residues. The CDR3 sequence is CASSIVGSSYEQYF. As DNA, the CDR3 is TGTGCCAGTAGTATAGTTGGCTCCTCCTACGAGCAGTACTTC.

This clonotype was seen ten or more times. This sequence joins TRBV7-3 and TRBJ2-7, with 8 bases that match TRBD1. V lost 3 bases to trimming and J lost 5 bases; unmatched junction nucleotides: 3. The CDR3 extends over 13 amino acids. The V gene's germline CDR1 is SGHTA and CDR2 FQGTGA. The CDR3 nucleotides read TGTGCCAGCAGCTTGGGACAGGCTAACGAGCAGTACTTC. Residues: CASSLGQANEQYF.

V and J are TRBV24-1 and TRBJ2-7; TRBD1 matches 10 bases. The junction had 2 bases not matched to a gene; V was cut back by 7 bases and J by 3 bases. CDR3 length: 13 amino acids. CDR1 is KGHDR and CDR2 is SFDVKD in the germline V gene. The CDR3 is CATRGTGDYEQYF. The CDR3 DNA sequence: TGTGCCACCAGGGGGACAGGGGACTACGAGCAGTACTTC.

This clonotype was counted at least ten times. This chain links TRBV7-2 with TRBJ1-2; tentatively, D is TRBD1 (6 bases). The germline CDR1 and CDR2 sequences are SGHTA and FQGNSA. Trimming cost V 6 bases and J 4 bases, with 12 bases left between them. This CDR3 has 13 residues. The CDR3 region is CASRLTGSYGYTF. The DNA of the CDR3 is TGTGCCAGCAGACTTACAGGGAGCTATGGCTACACCTTC.

The gene calls are TRBV3-1 and TRBJ2-7, with 10 bases aligning to TRBD2. The CDR3 is 16 residues long. V shed 4 bases and J 3 bases; nucleotides not matched to a gene: 9. The germline CDR1 and CDR2 sequences are LGHDT and YNNKEL (reference sequence). In nucleotides, the CDR3 is TGTGCCAGCAGCCCCGTGGGAACTAGCGGGGTCTACGAGCAGTACTTC. Its translation is CASSPVGTSGVYEQYF.

In the case of this clonotype: Possible read error: a much larger clone is one base away. The chain couples TRBV2 to TRBJ2-4, with D perhaps given as TRBD1 or TRBD2 (5 bases each). Germline CDR1 and CDR2: SNHLY and FYNNEI. The length of the CDR3 is 13 residues. The CDR3 region has the DNA TGTGCCGGCAGGCCGGGACCGCTCATCATTCAGTACTTC. It specifies CAGRPGPLIIQYF.

This clonotype was detected only a few times. This chain links TRBV6-9 with TRBJ1-2; the D is unclear. The ends were cut back, 7 bases at V and 7 bases at J, with 13 bases in the middle. The CDR3 contains 12 residues. Per germline, CDR1 MNHGY and CDR2 SVAAGI. The CDR3 region is CASIGFSSGYTF. For the CDR3, the DNA is TGTGCCAGCATTGGGTTCTCGAGTGGCTACACCTTC.

This clonotype was recorded at least ten times. The chain uses TRBV6-1 and TRBJ1-2, with 7 bases aligning to TRBD1. The ends lost 5 bases at V and 4 bases at J; junction bases unmatched: 10. Germline loops: CDR1 MNHNS, CDR2 SASEGT. The CDR3 length is 15 residues. CDR3 DNA: TGTGCCAGCAGTTCCCCGCGTGACAGGGCCTATGGCTACACCTTC. It codes for CASSSPRDRAYGYTF.

This clonotype has at least ten counts. This chain joins TRBV20-1 and TRBJ2-5; possible D gene TRBD1, 5 bases. V was trimmed by 5 bases and J by 2 bases, leaving 9 bases between them. The V gene's germline CDR1 is DFQATT and CDR2 SNEGSKA (reference sequence). The CDR3 loop spans 12 amino acids. CDR3 nucleotide sequence: TGCAGTGCTCCCCGACAGCAAGAGACCCAGTACTTC. Residues: CSAPRQQETQYF.

This clonotype has at least ten counts. This sequence joins TRBV20-1 and TRBJ2-2, with D maybe TRBD2 (6 bases). CDR1 is DFQATT, CDR2 SNEGSKA, per germline (reference sequence). Trimming stripped 1 base from V and 1 base from J, with 10 bases between. The CDR3 covers 15 residues. CDR3 DNA: TGCAGTGCTAGAGTCGGGAGTCGGAACACCGGGGAGCTGTTTTTT. Its protein is CSARVGSRNTGELFF.

This clonotype was recorded many times. V gene TRBV6-2 or TRBV6-3 combines with J gene TRBJ2-7, with 8 positions matching TRBD1. This CDR3 comprises 14 residues. Per the germline V gene, CDR1 is MNHEY and CDR2 is SVGEGT. Trimming removed 6 bases from V and 5 bases from J; junction bases left unmatched: 9. In nucleotides, the CDR3 is TGTGCCAGCAGCCCGAAGACAGGGGACCACGAGCAGTACTTC. It is translated as CASSPKTGDHEQYF.

In this sample, this clonotype turned up many times. The rearrangement links TRBV6-1 to TRBJ2-5; D call uncertain. The CDR3 runs 12 residues. Germline V lookup: CDR1 MNHNS, CDR2 SASEGT. The ends were cut back, 2 bases at V and 5 bases at J, with 6 bases in the middle. The CDR3 region is CASSESRETQYF. The DNA of the CDR3 is TGTGCCAGCAGTGAATCAAGGGAGACCCAGTACTTC.